These 7 T cell receptor beta chains were all obtained from the same sample, sequenced in a study of blood T cell repertoires in COVID-19 (dated by TCRdb to 2020 to 2021). Library preparation was by the immunoSEQ multiplex PCR assay. The table comes from immuneACCESS by way of TCRdb, which keeps in-frame sequences with V and J called. Part of the clones is missing from these tables; in studies checked, under half for an unresolved V gene and the rest for unknown reasons. For this sample the table gives roughly 210,000 clones, of which less than 90% were detected only once. More than 9% of the sample is in the top ten clones. The material sequenced was peripheral blood. The source of these receptors is a woman at least 80 years old with COVID-19, enrolled during active disease.

This chain links TRBV7-2 with TRBJ1-2; D perhaps matches TRBD1 (6 bases). The V end lost 1 base, the J end lost 3 bases, and 15 bases lay between the germline ends. This CDR3 is built from 16 residues. The germline V gene has CDR1 SGHTA and CDR2 FQGNSA. In DNA, the CDR3 is TGTGCCAGCAGCTTAGGCCCAGGGGAGCACGACTATGGCTACACCTTC. Amino acid sequence: CASSLGPGEHDYGYTF.

This chain links TRBV6-6 with TRBJ1-2, with 9 bases lining up with TRBD1. The V segment lost 6 bases and the J segment 6 bases; nucleotides outside the gene matches: 8. CDR3 length: 14 residues. The germline gives CDR1 MNHNY, CDR2 SVGAGI (reference sequence). The CDR3 sequence: CASRYGDRVDGYTF. CDR3 nucleotides: TGTGCCAGCAGATACGGGGACAGGGTAGATGGCTACACCTTC.

The chain recombines TRBV6-4 with TRBJ2-1; 11 nucleotides line up with TRBD2. The J segment lost 3 bases and the V segment lost 4 bases, leaving 2 bases of the junction unmatched. The CDR3 runs 15 residues. Germline CDR1 reads MRHNA; CDR2 reads SNTAGT. The CDR3 DNA reads TGTGCCAGCAGTGGCGGGACTAGCGGCTACAATGAGCAGTTCTTC. Translating gives CASSGGTSGYNEQFF.

The V and J genes are TRBV19 and TRBJ2-2; 9 bases agree with TRBD1. From germline, CDR1 is LNHDA and CDR2 SQIVND (reference sequence). This CDR3 region has 15 residues. V dropped 7 bases and J dropped 5; count of bases not matched to a gene: 8. CDR3 residues: CASIPRGQGTGELFF. The DNA of the CDR3 is TGTGCCAGTATCCCTAGAGGACAGGGGACCGGGGAGCTGTTTTTT.

The V gene is TRBV2, the J gene TRBJ2-2; 8 positions agree with TRBD1. CDR3 length: 15 residues. Germline loops: CDR1 SNHLY, CDR2 FYNNEI. V dropped 6 bases and J dropped 3; count of bases not matched to a gene: 6. The CDR3 sequence: CASSKGQEYTGELFF. CDR3 bases: TGTGCCAGCAGCAAGGGACAGGAGTACACCGGGGAGCTGTTTTTT.

This clone was counted a single time. The chain has TRBV5-1 and TRBJ2-5; 7 nucleotides align to TRBD2. Germline V gives CDR1 SGHRS, CDR2 YFSETQ. The CDR3 runs to 15 residues. Trimming removed 5 bases from V and 4 bases from J; junction bases left unmatched: 11. The CDR3 DNA reads TGCGCCAGCAGTTCATTAGGCGGGGGTCTAGAGACCCAGTACTTC. Translated, it gives CASSSLGGGLETQYF. Together with reference TRBV5-1 and TRBJ2-5, the CDR3 gives the full variable domain: KAGVTQTPRYLIKTRGQQVTLSCSPISGHRSVSWYQQTPGQGLQFLFEYFSETQRNKGNFPGRFSGRQFSNSRSEMNVSTLELGDSALYLCASSSLGGGLETQYFGPGTRLLVL.

The V and J genes are TRBV4-2 and TRBJ2-3, with 8 bases matching TRBD2. This CDR3 is built from 16 residues. Trimming cost V 0 bases and J 2 bases; bases outside gene matches: 4. Looked up from germline, CDR1 is LGHNA and CDR2 is YNFKEQ. The CDR3 region is CASSQESGGATDTQYF. For the CDR3, the DNA is TGTGCCAGCAGCCAAGAATCGGGGGGGGCCACAGATACGCAGTATTTT.